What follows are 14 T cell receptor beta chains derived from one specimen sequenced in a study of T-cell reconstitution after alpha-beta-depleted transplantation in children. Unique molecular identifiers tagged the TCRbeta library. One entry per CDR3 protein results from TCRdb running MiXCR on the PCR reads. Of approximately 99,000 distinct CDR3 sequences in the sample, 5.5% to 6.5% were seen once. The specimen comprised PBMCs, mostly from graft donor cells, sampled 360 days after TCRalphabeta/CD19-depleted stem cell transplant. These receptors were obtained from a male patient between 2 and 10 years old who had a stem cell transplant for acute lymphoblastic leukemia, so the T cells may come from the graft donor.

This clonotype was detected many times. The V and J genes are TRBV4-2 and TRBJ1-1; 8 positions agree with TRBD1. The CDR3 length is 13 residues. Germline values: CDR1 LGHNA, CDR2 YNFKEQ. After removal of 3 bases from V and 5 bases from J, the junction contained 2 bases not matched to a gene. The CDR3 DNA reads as TGTGCCAGCAGCCAGTACAGGGGGACTGAAGCTTTCTTT. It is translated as CASSQYRGTEAFF.

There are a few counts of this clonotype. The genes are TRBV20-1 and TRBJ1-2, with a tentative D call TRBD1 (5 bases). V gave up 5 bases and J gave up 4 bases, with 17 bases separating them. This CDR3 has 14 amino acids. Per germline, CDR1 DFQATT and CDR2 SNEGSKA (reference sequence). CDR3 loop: CSAWSGGVSYGYTF. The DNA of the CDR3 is TGCAGTGCTTGGAGCGGGGGGGTGAGCTATGGCTACACCTTC.

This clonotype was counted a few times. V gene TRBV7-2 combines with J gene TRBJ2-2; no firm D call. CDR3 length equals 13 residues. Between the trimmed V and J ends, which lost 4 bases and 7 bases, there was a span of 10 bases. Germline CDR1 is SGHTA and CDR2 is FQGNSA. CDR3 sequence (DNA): TGTGCCAGCAGCTCCCGGAACGTCGGGGAGCTGTTTTTT. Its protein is CASSSRNVGELFF.

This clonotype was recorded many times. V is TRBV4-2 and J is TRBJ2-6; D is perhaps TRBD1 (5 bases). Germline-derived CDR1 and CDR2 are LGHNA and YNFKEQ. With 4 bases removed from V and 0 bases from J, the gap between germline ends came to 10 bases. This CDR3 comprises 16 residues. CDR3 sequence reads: CASSPTVLSGANVLTF. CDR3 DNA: TGTGCCAGCAGCCCGACAGTGCTCTCTGGGGCCAACGTCCTGACTTTC.

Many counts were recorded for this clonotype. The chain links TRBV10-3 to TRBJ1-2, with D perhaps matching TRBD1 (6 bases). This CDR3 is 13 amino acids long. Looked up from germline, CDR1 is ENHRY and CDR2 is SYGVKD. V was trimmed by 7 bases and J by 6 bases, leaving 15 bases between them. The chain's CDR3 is CAINAGVVHGYTF. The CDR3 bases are TGTGCCATCAATGCAGGGGTGGTGCATGGCTACACCTTC.

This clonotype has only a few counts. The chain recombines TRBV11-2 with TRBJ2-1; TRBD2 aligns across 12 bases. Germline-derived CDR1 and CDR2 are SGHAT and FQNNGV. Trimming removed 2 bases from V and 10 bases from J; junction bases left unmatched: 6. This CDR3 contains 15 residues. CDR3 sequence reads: CASSLRPSGGEEQFF. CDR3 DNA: TGTGCCAGCAGCTTAAGGCCTAGCGGGGGGGAAGAGCAGTTCTTC.

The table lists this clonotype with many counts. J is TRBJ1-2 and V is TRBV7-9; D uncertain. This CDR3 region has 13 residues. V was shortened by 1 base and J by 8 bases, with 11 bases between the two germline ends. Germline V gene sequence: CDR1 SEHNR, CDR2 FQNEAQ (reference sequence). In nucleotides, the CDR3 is TGTGCCAGCAGCTTAGGAGGGTACCGGGGCTACACCTTC. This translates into CASSLGGYRGYTF.

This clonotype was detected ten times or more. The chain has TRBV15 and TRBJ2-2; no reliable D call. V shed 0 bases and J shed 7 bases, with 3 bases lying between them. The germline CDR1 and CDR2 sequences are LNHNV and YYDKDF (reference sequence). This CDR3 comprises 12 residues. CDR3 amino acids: CATSRDHGELFF. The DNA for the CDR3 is TGTGCCACCAGCAGAGATCACGGGGAGCTGTTTTTT.

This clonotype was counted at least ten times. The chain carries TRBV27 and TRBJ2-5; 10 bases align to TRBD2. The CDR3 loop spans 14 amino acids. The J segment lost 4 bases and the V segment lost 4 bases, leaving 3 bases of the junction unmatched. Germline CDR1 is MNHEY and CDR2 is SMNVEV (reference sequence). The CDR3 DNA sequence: TGTGCCAGCAGTTCTAGCGGGAGTATAGAGACCCAGTACTTC. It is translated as CASSSSGSIETQYF.

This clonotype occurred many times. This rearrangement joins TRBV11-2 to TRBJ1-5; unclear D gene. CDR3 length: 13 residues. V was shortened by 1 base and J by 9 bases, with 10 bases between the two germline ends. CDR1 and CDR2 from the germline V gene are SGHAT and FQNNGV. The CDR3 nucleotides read TGTGCCAGCAGCTTAGCCGCCATGCGGCCCCAGCATTTT. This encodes CASSLAAMRPQHF.

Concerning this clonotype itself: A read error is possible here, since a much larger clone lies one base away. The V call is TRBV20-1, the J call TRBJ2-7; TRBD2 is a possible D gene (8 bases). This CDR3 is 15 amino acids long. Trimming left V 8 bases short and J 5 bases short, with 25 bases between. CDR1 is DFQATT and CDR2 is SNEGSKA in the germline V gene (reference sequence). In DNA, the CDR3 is TGCAGTCCCTGGGGCGGGGGGACAGTTCGGAACGAGCAGTACTTC. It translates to CSPWGGGTVRNEQYF.

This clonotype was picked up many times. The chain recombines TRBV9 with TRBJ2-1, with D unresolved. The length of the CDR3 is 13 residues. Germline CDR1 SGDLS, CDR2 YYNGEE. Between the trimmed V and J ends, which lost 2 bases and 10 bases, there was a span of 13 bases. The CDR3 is CASSVRTTNEQFF. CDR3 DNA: TGTGCCAGCAGCGTCCGGACCACCAACGAGCAGTTCTTC.

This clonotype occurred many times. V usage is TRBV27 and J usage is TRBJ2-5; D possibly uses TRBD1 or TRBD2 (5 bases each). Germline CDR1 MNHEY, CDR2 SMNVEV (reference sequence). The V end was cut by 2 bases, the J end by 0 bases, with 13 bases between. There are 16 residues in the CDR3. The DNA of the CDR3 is TGTGCCAGCAGTTTAAAACCGGGACGATACCAAGAGACCCAGTACTTC. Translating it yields CASSLKPGRYQETQYF.

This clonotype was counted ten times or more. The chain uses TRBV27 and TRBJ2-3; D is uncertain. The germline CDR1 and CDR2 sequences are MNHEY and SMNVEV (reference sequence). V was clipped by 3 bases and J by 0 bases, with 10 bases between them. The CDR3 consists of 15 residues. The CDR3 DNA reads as TGTGCCAGCAGTTTCGGTAAAGGAAGCACAGATACGCAGTATTTT. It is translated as CASSFGKGSTDTQYF.